This T cell receptor (beta chain) originates from a study of CD8+ T cells in alopecia areata. Overall study: In an open-label trial, patients got 5 to 10 mg tofacitinib twice daily.

In the case of this clone: No antigen is known for it.

The treatment: oral pan-JAK inhibitor, 5-10 mg twice daily. General study findings and limits: Scalp samples also yield sequences of resident alphabeta T cells from normal skin.

Following extraction, RNA underwent reverse transcription to cDNA, which served as the sequencing template. The table came from immunoSEQ multiplex PCR; TCRdb's copy has only in-frame clones and leaves some out. The table lists approximately 200,000 clones, 60% of them singletons. V was cut by 0 bases and J by 4 bases, with 13 bases left in between. CDR1 and CDR2 from the germline V gene are ENHRY and SYGVKD. The CDR3 length is 16 residues. The chain uses TRBV10-3 and TRBJ1-5, with D possibly TRBD1 on 5 matching bases. The input for sequencing was CD4+ T cells sorted from blood, taken at week 4, from a patient treated with tofacitinib. The sequence came from a human donor with alopecia areata. The CDR3 sequence is CAISESSPGGNQPQHF. CDR3 DNA: TGTGCCATCAGTGAGTCATCACCCGGGGGAAATCAGCCCCAGCATTTT.